The 14 T cell receptor beta chains given below trace back to one sample, sequenced in a study of T cell repertoires in cytomegalovirus infection. TCRdb itself ran the reads through MiXCR, one entry per CDR3 protein. Of some 350,000 distinct CDR3 sequences detected, approximately 18% appear once; the ten largest clones hold approximately 10%. Material: PBMCs. All receptors come from a human donor in good health (CMV status not recorded). Some clones in this sample may be carry-over from other donors' samples.

This sequence joins TRBV19 and TRBJ1-1, with D maybe TRBD1 (6 bases). The CDR3 spans 16 residues. V lost 3 bases, J lost 0 bases, and 14 bases lay in between. Germline loops: CDR1 LNHDA, CDR2 SQIVND (reference sequence). The CDR3 DNA follows: TGTGCCAGTAGTATGCGCAGGGGCTACATGAACACTGAAGCTTTCTTT. The encoded protein is CASSMRRGYMNTEAFF.

This clonotype has a count of ten or more. The V gene is TRBV6-1, the J gene TRBJ2-3; 13 nucleotides match TRBD2. Losses at the gene ends were 5 bases for V and 3 bases for J; bases not matched to a gene: 5. The length of the CDR3 is 16 residues. CDR1 is MNHNS and CDR2 is SASEGT in the germline V gene. Here the CDR3 reads CASSFGGLAGTDTQYF. Here the CDR3 DNA reads TGTGCCAGCAGTTTCGGGGGACTAGCGGGAACAGATACGCAGTATTTT.

V gene TRBV12-5 combines with J gene TRBJ1-1; D possibly corresponds to TRBD1 (5 bases). The V gene lost 2 bases and the J gene lost 3 bases, with 10 bases spanning the gap. CDR1 is LGHNT and CDR2 is FRNRAP in the germline V gene. The CDR3 sequence is 14 residues long. The chain's CDR3 is CASGLPGRDTEAFF. CDR3 DNA sequence: TGTGCTAGTGGTTTGCCAGGGAGGGACACTGAAGCTTTCTTT.

The chain couples TRBV4-2 to TRBJ1-1; D is possibly TRBD1 (5 bases). The germline V gene has CDR1 LGHNA and CDR2 YNFKEQ. The CDR3 spans 21 residues. The ends were cut back, 1 base at V and 7 bases at J, with 34 bases in the middle. CDR3 amino acids: CASSQGHGGDGQAQTSYEAFF. The CDR3 bases are TGTGCCAGCAGCCAAGGCCACGGGGGGGATGGCCAGGCCCAGACCTCATATGAAGCTTTCTTT.

The V and J genes are TRBV7-2 and TRBJ2-5, with TRBD2 as a possible D gene (6 bases). The CDR3 is 13 residues long. The V gene's germline CDR1 is SGHTA and CDR2 FQGNSA. V was clipped by 5 bases and J by 9 bases, with 16 bases between them. The CDR3 reads CASSAGPALAQYF. The CDR3 nucleotides read TGTGCCAGCAGCGCGGGACCAGCGTTGGCCCAGTACTTC.

The chain links TRBV7-9 to TRBJ2-3; TRBD2 is a possible D gene (5 bases). This CDR3 region has 17 residues. The V end lost 4 bases, the J end lost 4 bases, and 21 bases lay between the germline ends. Germline V gene lookup returns CDR1 SEHNR and CDR2 FQNEAQ (reference sequence). CDR3 bases: TGTGCCAGCAGCTCCCCCCTTGCGAGGGCCCCATCAGATACGCAGTATTTT. Its translation: CASSSPLARAPSDTQYF.

V gene TRBV27 combines with J gene TRBJ1-5; D gene ambiguous. The CDR3 extends over 17 amino acids. Germline V lookup: CDR1 MNHEY, CDR2 SMNVEV (reference sequence). Between the trimmed V and J ends, which lost 5 bases and 4 bases, there was a span of 21 bases. This chain's CDR3 is CASSAARTNAPNQPQHF. For the CDR3, the DNA is TGTGCCAGCAGTGCAGCCAGGACCAACGCACCAAATCAGCCCCAGCATTTT.

This clonotype was counted at least ten times. The chain recombines TRBV7-2 with TRBJ1-2; 7 bases match TRBD1. The CDR3 is 13 residues long. Germline CDR1 is SGHTA and CDR2 is FQGNSA. The V gene end was trimmed by 4 bases and the J gene end by 5 bases; junction bases not matched to a gene: 4. In DNA, the CDR3 is TGTGCCAGCAGCTCGGACAGGAGTTATGGCTACACCTTC. Protein: CASSSDRSYGYTF.

V and J are TRBV27 and TRBJ2-2, with 12 bases identical to TRBD2. Germline CDR1 and CDR2: MNHEY and SMNVEV (reference sequence). Trimming took 3 bases from V and 2 from J; bases not matched to a gene: 7. The CDR3 extends over 18 amino acids. CDR3 in amino acids: CASSFLAGGPGNTGELFF. As DNA, the CDR3 is TGTGCCAGCAGTTTTCTAGCGGGAGGGCCGGGAAACACCGGGGAGCTGTTTTTT.

This clonotype came up a few times. The chain combines TRBV7-2 with TRBJ2-3; 9 bases are a match to TRBD2. CDR3 length equals 15 residues. The trim removed 6 bases at V and 4 bases at J, leaving 8 bases unmatched. Per the germline V gene, CDR1 is SGHTA and CDR2 is FQGNSA. The DNA of the CDR3 is TGTGCCAGCAGTCCTCGACTAGCGGCACCAGATACGCAGTATTTT. Its protein is CASSPRLAAPDTQYF.

The chain combines TRBV7-2 with TRBJ1-2; 8 bases match TRBD1. CDR3 length equals 14 residues. The germline V gene encodes CDR1 SGHTA and CDR2 FQGNSA. The ends lost 5 bases at V and 4 bases at J; junction bases unmatched: 6. In nucleotides, the CDR3 is TGTGCCAGCAGCAGAGCCGGGACAGGCTATGGCTACACCTTC. Translating gives CASSRAGTGYGYTF.

The chain links TRBV29-1 to TRBJ2-5; 10 bases agree with TRBD1. CDR3 length: 14 amino acids. V lost 5 bases, J lost 4 bases, and 7 bases stayed unmatched. CDR1 and CDR2 (germline): SQVTM, ANQGSEA. The CDR3 loop reads CSVWGQGLGETQYF. CDR3 coding DNA: TGCAGCGTTTGGGGACAGGGGTTAGGAGAGACCCAGTACTTC.

The gene calls are TRBV20-1 and TRBJ1-3, with TRBD1 matching 10 bases. V was clipped by 2 bases and J by 3 bases; unmatched bases: 7. This CDR3 is 16 amino acids long. CDR1 DFQATT and CDR2 SNEGSKA come from the germline V gene (reference sequence). The CDR3 loop is CSARRDRGNFGNTIYF. The CDR3 nucleotides are TGCAGTGCTAGAAGGGACAGGGGCAACTTTGGAAACACCATATATTTT.

This clonotype showed up just once. The V gene is TRBV5-4, the J gene TRBJ1-2; weak D call: TRBD1 (6 bases). V was cut by 6 bases and J by 7 bases, with 13 bases left in between. CDR3 length: 12 residues. Germline CDR1 is SGHNT and CDR2 is YYREEE (reference sequence). The CDR3 DNA reads TGTGCCAGCACCACACAGGGAAGTGGCTACACCTTC. This gives the protein CASTTQGSGYTF.